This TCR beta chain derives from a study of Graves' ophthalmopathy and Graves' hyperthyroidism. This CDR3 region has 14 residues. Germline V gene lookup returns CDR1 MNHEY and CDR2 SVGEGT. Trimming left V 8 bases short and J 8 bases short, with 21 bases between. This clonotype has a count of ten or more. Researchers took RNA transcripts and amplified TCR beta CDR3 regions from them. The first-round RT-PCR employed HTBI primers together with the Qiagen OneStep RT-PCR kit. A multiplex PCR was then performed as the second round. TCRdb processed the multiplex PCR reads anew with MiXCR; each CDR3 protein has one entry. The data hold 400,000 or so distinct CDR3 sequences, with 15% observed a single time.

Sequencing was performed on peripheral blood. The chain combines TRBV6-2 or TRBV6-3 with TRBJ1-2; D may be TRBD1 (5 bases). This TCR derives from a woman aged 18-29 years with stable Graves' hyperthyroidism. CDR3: CASEKFPGTEGYTF. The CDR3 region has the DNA TGTGCCAGCGAAAAATTCCCTGGGACGGAGGGCTACACCTTC.